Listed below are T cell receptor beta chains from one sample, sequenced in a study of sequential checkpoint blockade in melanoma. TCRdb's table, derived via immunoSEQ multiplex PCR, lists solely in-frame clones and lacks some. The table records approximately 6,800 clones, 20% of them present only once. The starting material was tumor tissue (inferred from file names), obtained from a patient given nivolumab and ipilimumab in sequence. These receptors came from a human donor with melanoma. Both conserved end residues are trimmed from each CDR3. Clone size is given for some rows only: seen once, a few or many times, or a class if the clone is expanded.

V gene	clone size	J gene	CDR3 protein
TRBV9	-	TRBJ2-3	ASSVHRGGGQY
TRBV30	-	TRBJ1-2	AWSVQSGGYT
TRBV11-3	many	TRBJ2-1	ASSPSLGRGSYNEQF
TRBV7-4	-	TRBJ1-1	ASSTHSDTEAF
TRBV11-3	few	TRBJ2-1	ASSTGQGNYNEQF
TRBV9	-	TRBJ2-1	ASSRSRQGRYNEQF
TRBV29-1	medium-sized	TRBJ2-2	SVGGQVTGELF
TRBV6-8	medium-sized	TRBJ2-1	ASGFRGTYNEQF
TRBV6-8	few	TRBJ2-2	ASTLWGDTGELF
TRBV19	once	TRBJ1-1	ASSYGQGYTEAF
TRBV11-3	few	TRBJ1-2	ASSSVGGNYGYT
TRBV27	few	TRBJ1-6	ASSFLSSPLH
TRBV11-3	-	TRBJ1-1	ASSLVLVLQNTEAF
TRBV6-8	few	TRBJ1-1	ASSYPLQMNTEAF
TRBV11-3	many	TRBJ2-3	ASSLTGATDTQY
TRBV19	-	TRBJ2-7	ATTSKDNSYEQY
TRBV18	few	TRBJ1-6	ASSPSRTPNSPLH
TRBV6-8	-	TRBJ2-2	ASKGGGAGELF
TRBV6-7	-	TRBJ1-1	ASREKGGMNTEAF
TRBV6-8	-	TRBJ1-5	AIRPTGLEQPQH
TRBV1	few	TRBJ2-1	ASSRGSGGGNEQF
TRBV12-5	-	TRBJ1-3	ASTLDSLNTIY
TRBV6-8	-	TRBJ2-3	ASSDLSGSGTDTQY
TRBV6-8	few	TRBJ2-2	ASRPGGRTGELF
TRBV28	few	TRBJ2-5	ASSSNRGQETQY
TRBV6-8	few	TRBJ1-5	ASSEGDYSNQPQH
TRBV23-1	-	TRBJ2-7	ASSLLGVKEQY
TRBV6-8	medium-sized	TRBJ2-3	ASSWTFTDTQY
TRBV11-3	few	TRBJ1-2	ASSLTGESYGYT
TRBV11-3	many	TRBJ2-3	ASANREGTDTQY
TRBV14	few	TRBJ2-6	ASSPTRSGANVLT
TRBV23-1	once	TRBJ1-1	ASSPDGQNTEAF
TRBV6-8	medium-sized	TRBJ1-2	ASSYSYSGFYGYT